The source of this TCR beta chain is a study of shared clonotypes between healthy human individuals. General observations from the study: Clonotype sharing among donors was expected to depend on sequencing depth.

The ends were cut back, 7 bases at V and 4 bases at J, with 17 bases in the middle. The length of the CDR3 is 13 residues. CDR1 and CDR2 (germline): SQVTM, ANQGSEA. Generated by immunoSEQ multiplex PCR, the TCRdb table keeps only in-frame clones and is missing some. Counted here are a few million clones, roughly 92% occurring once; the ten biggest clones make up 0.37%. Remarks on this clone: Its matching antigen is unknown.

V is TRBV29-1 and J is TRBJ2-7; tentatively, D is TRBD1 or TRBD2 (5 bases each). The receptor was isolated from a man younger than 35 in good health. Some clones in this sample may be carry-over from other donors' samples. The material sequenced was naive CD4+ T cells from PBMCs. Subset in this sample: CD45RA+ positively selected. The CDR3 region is CSALPDEGYEQYF. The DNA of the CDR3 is TGCAGCGCTCTCCCGGACGAGGGGTACGAGCAGTACTTC.